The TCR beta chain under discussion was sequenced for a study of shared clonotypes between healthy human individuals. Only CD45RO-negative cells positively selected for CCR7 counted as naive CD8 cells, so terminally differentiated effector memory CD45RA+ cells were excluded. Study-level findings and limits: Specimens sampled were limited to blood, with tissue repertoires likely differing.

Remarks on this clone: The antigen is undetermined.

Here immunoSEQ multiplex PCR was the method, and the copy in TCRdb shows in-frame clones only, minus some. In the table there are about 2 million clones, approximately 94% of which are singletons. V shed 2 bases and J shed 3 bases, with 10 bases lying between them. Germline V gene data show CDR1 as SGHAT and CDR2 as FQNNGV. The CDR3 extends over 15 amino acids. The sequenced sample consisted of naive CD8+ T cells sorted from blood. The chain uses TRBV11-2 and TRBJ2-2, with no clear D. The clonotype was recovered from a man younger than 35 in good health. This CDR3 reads CASSLRVIYTGELFF. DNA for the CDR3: TGTGCCAGCAGCTTACGGGTTATATACACCGGGGAGCTGTTTTTT.